This T cell receptor (beta chain) derives from a study of blood T cell repertoires in COVID-19 (dated by TCRdb to 2018 to 2021). About the investigation overall: Samples from collaborators originated in the United States, Italy and Spain and spanned both the acute and convalescent phases of COVID-19. The material from the prospective study consisted of cDNA or gDNA derived from T cells, B-cell-depleted T cells, or PBMCs. Samples were obtained from the ongoing ImmuneRACE study (first 160 participants) and from 1,254 subjects provided by 6 global collaborators. Where available, HLA class I and class II types were taken from metadata supplied by the sample provider and were not determined by assay-based typing. Deeply sampled blood TCRbeta repertoires from subjects exposed to, actively infected with, or recovered from COVID-19 were included in the dataset. Sample metadata almost always included a de-identified subject ID, COVID-19 status, age in years and sex. The repertoires were released in a freely available public database intended as a resource for research on the immune response to SARS-CoV-2. Findings and caveats that apply to the study as a whole: The amount of clinical and demographic metadata varied by source and participant and was provided uncurated.

V and J are trimmed by 5 bases and 1 base, and the gene matches miss 6 bases of the junction. From a lookup of the germline V gene, CDR1 and CDR2 are KGHDR and SFDVKD. Taken from cysteine to phenylalanine, the CDR3 has 17 residues. Only the CDR3 portion is preserved as DNA: 51 bases, with reading frame beginning at the first base. TCRbeta CDR3 regions were amplified from genomic DNA using the immunoSEQ Assay, a bias-controlled multiplex PCR. In the source study's methods: The number of nucleated cells in each sample was estimated from the amplification of reference gene primers within the assay. To quantify the absolute abundance of each unique TCRbeta CDR3 rearrangement, sequence reads were collapsed and filtered. For each sample, productive Simpson clonality was calculated as the square root of Simpson's diversity index across productive rearrangements. This is the immuneACCESS table as TCRdb keeps it, with only in-frame sequences that have V and J called. A part of the clones is gone; compared with another copy, unresolved V genes explain less than half, and the rest is unexplained. Clone size and the V and J calls come from that table; the DNA yielded D and trimming. The sample data list 400,000 to 500,000 clones, and 88% of these were observed just once. 1.4% to 1.5% of the sample comes from the top ten.

Enrolling through a virtual design, the prospective study's participants ranged in age from roughly 18 to 89 years and lived across more than 20 United States geographic areas. In the prospective study, participants were assigned to cohorts based on the clinical history participants reported in a screening survey and a study questionnaire. A participant counted as exposed if, within 2 weeks of entering the study, that participant had been in contact with someone who had a PCR-confirmed or clinician-diagnosed COVID-19 case. Each participant in the prospective study had whole blood, serum and a nasopharyngeal or oropharyngeal swab collected by mobile phlebotomists. Additional blood draws and questionnaires over an approximately 2-month period could optionally be provided by prospective study participants. Prospective study blood samples were shipped either frozen or at room temperature before DNA extraction.

In the case of this clone: Its antigen target is currently unknown. Base qualities are not at hand, and no much larger clone is one base apart.

The sequence joins TRBV24-1 to TRBJ2-1; TRBD2 agrees with 11 junctional bases. The source is a woman between 18 and 29 years old who had been exposed to COVID-19. Sequenced sample: PBMCs or T cells enriched from blood (not recorded which). The CDR3 loop reads CATSGYSGGASYNEQFF. The bases are TGTGCCACCAGTGGGTATAGCGGGGGGGCTTCCTACAATGAGCAGTTCTTC.